This entry concerns a single TCR beta chain. This record belongs to a study of blood T cells in healthy people across ages. A second PCR, run for about 6 to 11 cycles, used a sample-barcoded 5' primer plus a J-beta primer mix. In TCRdb, the 5' RACE reads were re-called with MiXCR into one record per CDR3 protein. The data show approximately 800,000 distinct CDR3 sequences, around 36% seen once. The CDR3 is 16 residues long. The germline V gene has CDR1 SGHVS and CDR2 FNYEAQ. The V and J ends lost 5 bases and 2 bases, in that order; junction bases with no gene match: 5. The specimen was blood. This TCR was recovered from a man between 18 and 35 years old in good health. The chain employs TRBV7-6 and TRBJ2-3, with TRBD2 identical over 12 bases. The CDR3 sequence: CASSRRLAGATDTQYF. The CDR3 bases are TGTGCCAGCAGCCGCCGACTAGCGGGGGCCACAGATACGCAGTATTTT.